This record covers a single T cell receptor beta chain. This clone has only one observation. Its antigen target is currently unknown. The sample holds no much larger clone one base away, and base qualities are not on file. This sample was taken from a study of control samples from healthy donors and cancer patients (dated by TCRdb to the early 2020s). Trimming costs V 4 bases and J 0 bases, and their ends lie 23 bases apart. Measured from the cysteine to the phenylalanine, the CDR3 is 19 residues long. Only CDR3 DNA is held: 57 bases, read in frame from base 1. The germline V gene sets CDR1 to SGHRS and CDR2 to YFSETQ. The protocol used for the library was the immunoSEQ multiplex PCR assay. In its TCRdb copy, this immuneACCESS table keeps in-frame sequences only and misses some clones. Where compared with another copy, unresolved V genes explain less than half of these, and the others have no known cause. Present in this sample are under 150,000 clones, around 90% of which were seen just once. The ten biggest clones cover 2% to 3% of the sample.

The chain joins TRBV5-1 to TRBJ1-3; the D gene is perhaps TRBD1, from 5 matching bases. Sequencing was performed on blood. This TCR was recovered from a woman aged 70-85 years in good health. The sequenced DNA: TGCGCCAGCAGCGTAGCCGGGACCGTAGATGCCTTCTCTGGAAACACCATATATTTT. Its translation is CASSVAGTVDAFSGNTIYF.